Listed below are T cell receptor beta chains from one sample, sequenced in a study of blood T cell repertoires in COVID-19. Clones were read by immunoSEQ multiplex PCR, and TCRdb kept only the in-frame ones, dropping some. The data show roughly 260,000 clones, around nine tenths seen once. Sequencing was done on a sample of peripheral blood. The receptors derive from a man aged 35-49 years who had recovered from COVID-19. The CDR3 runs from the conserved cysteine through the conserved F or W. A D gene is named only where the DNA matches it firmly. Some rows have no size entry. The others give once, few or many, or a class for an expanded clone.

v_call,d_call,j_call,clone_size,cdr3_nt,cdr3_aa
TRBV10-2,-,TRBJ2-5,-,TGCGCCAGCAGTCAAACTCCCCAAGAGACCCAGTACTTC,CASSQTPQETQYF
TRBV4-1,-,TRBJ1-5,-,TGCGCCAGCAGCCAAGGCCGCGGGGGTAGTAGCAATCAGCCCCAGCATTTT,CASSQGRGGSSNQPQHF
TRBV18,-,TRBJ2-3,-,TGTGCCAGCTCACCAGGGCGGGCGAACACAGATACGCAGTATTTT,CASSPGRANTDTQYF
TRBV10-1,-,TRBJ1-5,-,TGCGCCAGCCCAGAGACGAGGAGCAATCAGCCCCAGCATTTT,CASPETRSNQPQHF
TRBV25-1,-,TRBJ2-5,-,TGTGCCAGCAGTGATCGTAAGCGGAGTGGGGAGACCCAGTACTTC,CASSDRKRSGETQYF
TRBV27,TRBD1,TRBJ1-5,-,TGTGCCAGCAGTTCCCAGACAGGGTGGCTAAAAAGCAATCAGCCCCAGCATTTT,CASSSQTGWLKSNQPQHF
TRBV4-2,TRBD2,TRBJ2-3,-,TGTGCCAGCAGCCAAGAAATCGGGGAACTAGCGGGAGGAGATACGCAGTATTTT,CASSQEIGELAGGDTQYF
TRBV6-5,-,TRBJ1-1,-,TGTGCCAGCAGACGCGTCCTACACACTGAAGCTTTCTTT,CASRRVLHTEAFF
TRBV15,-,TRBJ2-7,-,TGTGCCACCAGCAGAGCCTGGCAGGACGAGCAGTACTTC,CATSRAWQDEQYF
TRBV29-1,-,TRBJ2-1,-,TGCAGCGTTGAACTGGGGGCCCTTAGGCCCAATGAGCAGTTCTTC,CSVELGALRPNEQFF
TRBV7-8,-,TRBJ2-7,-,TGTGCCAGCAGATGGACACCAAACTCCTACGAGCAGTACTTC,CASRWTPNSYEQYF
TRBV10-3,TRBD1,TRBJ1-5,-,TGTGCCATCAGTTTGACAGGGGAGAGCAATCAGCCCCAGCATTTT,CAISLTGESNQPQHF
TRBV19,-,TRBJ2-7,-,TGTGCCAGTAGTATAGGAACGGGAGCCTCCTACGAGCAGTACTTC,CASSIGTGASYEQYF
TRBV7-9,-,TRBJ1-2,once,TGTGCCAGCAGCATAGGCCGACAGTCCGGGGGCTACACCTTC,CASSIGRQSGGYTF
TRBV18,TRBD2,TRBJ2-7,-,TGTGCCAGCTCACCACCGGGGGGGACCTCCTACGAGCAGTACTTC,CASSPPGGTSYEQYF
TRBV24-1,-,TRBJ2-2,-,TGTGCCACCAGTGATTCGGTCCCCGGGGAGCTGTTTTTT,CATSDSVPGELFF
TRBV3-1/TRBV3-2,TRBD2,TRBJ2-3,-,TGTGCCAGCAGCCAAGTTGGCGGGAGCGGAGCAGATACGCAGTATTTT,CASSQVGGSGADTQYF
TRBV7-9,TRBD2,TRBJ2-7,-,TGTGCCAGCAGCTTCTTCGGGACTAGTCCCTACGAGCAGTACTTC,CASSFFGTSPYEQYF
TRBV4-3,-,TRBJ2-2,-,TGCGCCAGCAGCCAATTTTCTGGCGGGATGGGTACCGGGGAGCTGTTTTTT,CASSQFSGGMGTGELFF
TRBV18,TRBD1,TRBJ1-5,-,TGTGCCAGCTCATGGACAGGGAGGACAAATCAGCCCCAGCATTTT,CASSWTGRTNQPQHF
TRBV3-1/TRBV3-2,-,TRBJ2-1,-,TGTGCCAGCAGCCAAGTCGACGGGAATGAGCAGTTCTTC,CASSQVDGNEQFF
TRBV3-1/TRBV3-2,-,TRBJ2-1,-,TGTGCCAGCAGTGGAGGTTCTCAATACAATGAGCAGTTCTTC,CASSGGSQYNEQFF
TRBV5-6,TRBD2,TRBJ2-7,-,TGTGCCAGCAGCTCCCCGGGACTAGCGCGGTACTTC,CASSSPGLARYF
TRBV9,-,TRBJ1-5,-,TGTGCCAGCAGCGTATCGGGCAGGAGGGATCAGCCCCAGCATTTT,CASSVSGRRDQPQHF
TRBV5-6,TRBD1,TRBJ2-7,-,TGTGCCAGCAGCTTGGGCGGGACAGGTTACTACGAGCAGTACTTC,CASSLGGTGYYEQYF
TRBV21-1,-,TRBJ2-7,-,TGTGCCAGCAGCAAGAATCAGTCCGTCCACGAGCAGTACTTC,CASSKNQSVHEQYF
TRBV5-1,TRBD1,TRBJ2-3,once,TGCGCCAGCAGCGGGAGGGGGACAGGGGGTCCGGCACTACCTCACACAGATACGCAGTATTTT,CASSGRGTGGPALPHTDTQYF
TRBV5-4,TRBD1,TRBJ2-1,-,TGTGCCAGCAGACTCACAGGGGGCAATGAGCAGTTCTTC,CASRLTGGNEQFF
TRBV10-2,-,TRBJ2-1,-,TGCGCCAGCAGTGAGTACACGTCCGTCTACAATGAGCAGTTCTTC,CASSEYTSVYNEQFF
TRBV19,-,TRBJ2-6,-,TGTGCCAGTAGTATCTACGGGAGATCGGCCGGGGCCAACGTCCTGACTTTC,CASSIYGRSAGANVLTF
TRBV10-3,TRBD1,TRBJ2-7,few,TGTGCCATCAGTACGACAGGGGCCCCTTACGAGCAGTACTTC,CAISTTGAPYEQYF
TRBV24-1,TRBD2,TRBJ2-1,-,TGTGCCACCAGTGATGTCGGACTAGCAGATGAGCAGTTCTTC,CATSDVGLADEQFF
TRBV2,TRBD1,TRBJ1-5,-,TGTGCCAGCAGTGAATTGGCAGGGGGCAGTCAGCCCCAGCATTTT,CASSELAGGSQPQHF
TRBV19,TRBD1,TRBJ2-1,-,TGTGCCAGTAGTTGGGGACAGGGAGGTCACAGGTTCTTC,CASSWGQGGHRFF
TRBV5-6,TRBD2,TRBJ2-3,-,TGTGCCAGCAGCTTACGACTAGCTCCCGACCGAGATACGCAGTATTTT,CASSLRLAPDRDTQYF
TRBV5-5,-,TRBJ1-4,-,TGTGCCAGCACACAGGGAGCAACTAATGAAAAACTGTTTTTT,CASTQGATNEKLFF
TRBV6-5,-,TRBJ1-6,few,TGTGCCAGCAGTTACTCGAGCGGGTATAATTCACCCCTCCACTTT,CASSYSSGYNSPLHF
TRBV10-3,-,TRBJ1-4,-,TGTGCCACCCGACGGGCAACTAATGAAAAACTGTTTTTT,CATRRATNEKLFF
TRBV7-9,-,TRBJ2-7,-,TGTGCCAGCAGCAGCTTCCAAGGAGGGGGCGCAGGTGAATACGAGCAGTACTTC,CASSSFQGGGAGEYEQYF
TRBV5-1,TRBD2,TRBJ2-3,-,TGCGCCAGCAGCTTGGAGGCTAGCGGGAGCGACACGCAGTATTTT,CASSLEASGSDTQYF
TRBV5-5,-,TRBJ2-6,-,TGTGCCAGCAGCTTGACAGGGGCCAACGTCCTGACTTTC,CASSLTGANVLTF
TRBV29-1,-,TRBJ2-5,-,TGCAGCGTTGAACTTACCGGGGAGACCCAGTACTTC,CSVELTGETQYF
TRBV19,TRBD1,TRBJ1-1,-,TGTGCCAGTAAGGACAGGAGAGTCACTGAAGCTTTCTTT,CASKDRRVTEAFF
TRBV5-1,TRBD2,TRBJ2-1,-,TGCGCCAGCAGCTTACTAGCGGGGGGGCCGGTTGAGCAGTTCTTC,CASSLLAGGPVEQFF